This TCR beta chain was obtained from a study of cytomegalovirus exposure and HLA in healthy donors. The study, taken as a whole, reports: A cluster of highly shared sequence variants was likely a sequencing artifact.

PCR employed 60 Vbeta and 13 Jbeta primers. Repertoires were generated with immunoSEQ multiplex PCR, while TCRdb's copy carries only in-frame clones and drops some. The table has more than 150,000 clones, around 80% seen once; the top ten hold roughly 8%. Points on this clone: What it binds is unknown.

Sequenced sample: PBMCs. The sequence came from a woman aged 40 to 50 in good health and CMV-seropositive.

The CDR3 is CASSQDEGGTQYF. The DNA of the CDR3 is TGCGCCAGCAGCCAAGATGAGGGCGGTACGCAGTATTTT. This chain links TRBV4-3 with TRBJ2-3; TRBD2 might be the D (5 bases). Trimming took 0 bases from V and 8 from J, leaving 9 bases between them. Germline assignment: CDR1 LGHNA and CDR2 YSLEER. The CDR3 covers 13 residues.